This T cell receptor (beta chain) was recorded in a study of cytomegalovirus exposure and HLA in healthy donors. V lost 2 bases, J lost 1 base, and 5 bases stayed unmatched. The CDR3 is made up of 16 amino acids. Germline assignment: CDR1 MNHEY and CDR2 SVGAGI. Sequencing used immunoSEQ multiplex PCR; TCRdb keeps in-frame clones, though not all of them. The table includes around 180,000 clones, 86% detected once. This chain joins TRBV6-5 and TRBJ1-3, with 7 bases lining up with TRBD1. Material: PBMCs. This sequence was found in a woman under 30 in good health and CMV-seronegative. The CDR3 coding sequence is TGTGCCAGCAGTTACCCCCGGACAGGATCTGGAAACACCATATATTTT. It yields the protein CASSYPRTGSGNTIYF.